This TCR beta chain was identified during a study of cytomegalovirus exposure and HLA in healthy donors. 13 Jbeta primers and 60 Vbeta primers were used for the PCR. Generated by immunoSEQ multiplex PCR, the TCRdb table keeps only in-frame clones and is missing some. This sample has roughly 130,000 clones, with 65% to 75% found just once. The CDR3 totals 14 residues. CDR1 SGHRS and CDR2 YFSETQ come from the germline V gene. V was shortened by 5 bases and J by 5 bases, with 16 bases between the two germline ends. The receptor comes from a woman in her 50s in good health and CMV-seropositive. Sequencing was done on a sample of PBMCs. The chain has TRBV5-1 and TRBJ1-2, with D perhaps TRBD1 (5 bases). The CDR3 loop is CASSPGGDKYGYTF. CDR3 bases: TGCGCCAGCAGTCCGGGGGGTGATAAGTATGGCTACACCTTC. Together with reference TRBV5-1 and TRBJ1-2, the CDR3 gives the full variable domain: KAGVTQTPRYLIKTRGQQVTLSCSPISGHRSVSWYQQTPGQGLQFLFEYFSETQRNKGNFPGRFSGRQFSNSRSEMNVSTLELGDSALYLCASSPGGDKYGYTFGSGTRLTVV.